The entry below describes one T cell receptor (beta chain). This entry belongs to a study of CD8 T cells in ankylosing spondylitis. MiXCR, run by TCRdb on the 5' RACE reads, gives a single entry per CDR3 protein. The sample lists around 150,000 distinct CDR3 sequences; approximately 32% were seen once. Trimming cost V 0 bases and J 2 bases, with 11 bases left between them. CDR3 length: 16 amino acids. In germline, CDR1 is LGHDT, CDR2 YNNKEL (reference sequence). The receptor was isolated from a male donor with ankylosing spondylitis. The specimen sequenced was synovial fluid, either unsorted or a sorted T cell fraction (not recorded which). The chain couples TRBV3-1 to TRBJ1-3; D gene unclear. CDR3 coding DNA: TGTGCCAGCAGCCAAGACTGGGGTATAGCTGGAAACACCATATATTTT. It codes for CASSQDWGIAGNTIYF.